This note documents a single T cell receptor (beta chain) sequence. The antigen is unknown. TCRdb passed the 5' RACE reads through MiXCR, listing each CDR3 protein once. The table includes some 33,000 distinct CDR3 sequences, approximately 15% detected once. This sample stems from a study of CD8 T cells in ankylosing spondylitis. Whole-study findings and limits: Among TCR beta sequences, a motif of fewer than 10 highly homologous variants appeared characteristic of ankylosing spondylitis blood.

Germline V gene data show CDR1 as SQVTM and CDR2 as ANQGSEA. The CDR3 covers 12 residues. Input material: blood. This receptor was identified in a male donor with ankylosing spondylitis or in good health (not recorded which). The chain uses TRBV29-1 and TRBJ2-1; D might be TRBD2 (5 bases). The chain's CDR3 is CTFERTYNEQFF. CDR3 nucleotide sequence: TGCACCTTTGAGCGGACCTACAATGAGCAGTTCTTC.